The 13 T cell receptor beta chains below were found in one sample sequenced in a study of blood T cells in healthy people across ages. Primers used in a second PCR of about 6 to 11 cycles were a sample-barcoded 5' primer and a J-beta primer mix. TCRdb reprocessed the 5' RACE reads via MiXCR and lists one record per CDR3 protein. The profile shows about 1.5 million distinct CDR3 sequences, roughly 43% of them singletons. The sample consisted of blood. These receptors were collected from a woman between 18 and 30 years old in good health.

This chain uses TRBV4-2 with TRBJ1-5; D ambiguous. V was cut by 3 bases and J by 9 bases, with 6 bases left in between. The CDR3 is made up of 11 amino acids. Germline V gene lookup returns CDR1 LGHNA and CDR2 YNFKEQ. The CDR3 DNA is TGTGCCAGCAGCCACCCGGGGCCCCAGCATTTT. Its protein is CASSHPGPQHF.

The rearrangement uses TRBV12-3 or TRBV12-4 and TRBJ1-2, with 7 nucleotides matching TRBD1. This CDR3 comprises 14 residues. The J segment lost 5 bases and the V segment lost 2 bases, leaving 5 bases of the junction unmatched. The CDR3 reads CASSLIPGGYGYTF. The DNA for the CDR3 is TGTGCCAGCAGTTTAATTCCAGGGGGATATGGCTACACCTTC.

This clonotype turned up a few times. The chain couples TRBV7-9 to TRBJ2-1, with 11 bases matching TRBD2. CDR3 length: 18 residues. V lost 5 bases and J lost 6; bases outside the gene matches: 15. The V gene's germline CDR1 is SEHNR and CDR2 FQNEAQ (reference sequence). CDR3 nucleotides: TGTGCCAGCAGCACCCGGGGCCTAGCGGGAGGCATGGTCAATGAGCAGTTCTTC. Translated, it gives CASSTRGLAGGMVNEQFF. The entire variable domain, with the rest obtained from reference TRBV7-9 and TRBJ2-1, is as follows: DTGVSQNPRHKITKRGQNVTFRCDPISEHNRLYWYRQTLGQGPEFLTYFQNEAQLEKSRLLSDRFSAERPKGSFSTLEIQRTEQGDSAMYLCASSTRGLAGGMVNEQFFGPGTRLTVL.

CDR3 amino acids: CASSLASQAITLHF. The DNA of the CDR3 is TGTGCCAGCAGTTTAGCGTCCCAGGCCATTACCCTCCACTTT. The chain is built from TRBV12-3 or TRBV12-4 and TRBJ1-6; no reliable D call. V lost 0 bases, J lost 14 bases, and 14 bases lay in between. This CDR3 region has 14 residues.

The chain has TRBV4-1 and TRBJ2-5; D might be TRBD1 or TRBD2, each matching 5 bases. CDR1 is MGHRA, CDR2 YSYEKL, per germline. The length of the CDR3 is 14 residues. Trimming took off 1 base at V and 3 bases at J, with 9 bases between the two ends. Written as DNA, the CDR3 is TGCGCCAGCAGCCAAGGGGACGGTGAAGAGACCCAGTACTTC. Its translation is CASSQGDGEETQYF.

The chain employs TRBV27 and TRBJ2-5; D remains unclear. V lost 11 bases and J lost 5, with 12 bases in between. Per germline, CDR1 MNHEY and CDR2 SMNVEV (reference sequence). The CDR3 extends over 11 amino acids. The CDR3 reads CAAPTTETQYF. The CDR3 DNA is TGTGCCGCACCGACAACCGAGACCCAGTACTTC.

This clonotype was seen more than once but under ten times. V and J are TRBV10-3 and TRBJ2-5; D may be TRBD1 or TRBD2 (6 bases each). Germline CDR1 is ENHRY and CDR2 is SYGVKD. This CDR3 is built from 14 residues. V lost 4 bases and J lost 0, with 9 bases in between. The CDR3 is CAISVEGDQETQYF. CDR3 nucleotide sequence: TGTGCCATCAGTGTGGAGGGGGACCAAGAGACCCAGTACTTC.

The CDR3 loop is CASSGNRGKRCGHTF. In DNA, the CDR3 is TGTGCCAGCAGCGGAAACAGGGGTAAAAGATGCGGCCACACCTTC. The rearrangement joins TRBV9 to TRBJ1-2; 7 bases match TRBD1. After removal of 3 bases from V and 12 bases from J, the junction contained 17 bases not matched to a gene. Germline-derived CDR1 and CDR2 are SGDLS and YYNGEE. The CDR3 covers 15 residues.

The table lists this clonotype with a few counts. For the CDR3, the DNA is TGCGCCAGCAGCCCGGCCGTAGCGGCTAGCTCCTACGAGCAGTACTTC. As protein: CASSPAVAASSYEQYF. The V call is TRBV5-1, the J call TRBJ2-7; D perhaps matches TRBD2 (6 bases). CDR1 is SGHRS, CDR2 YFSETQ, per germline. V lost 4 bases and J 0 bases, leaving 17 bases between the germline ends. The CDR3 runs 16 residues.

The V and J genes are TRBV27 and TRBJ2-1, with D possibly matching TRBD1 (6 bases). The CDR3 length is 16 residues. Trimming removed 3 bases at V and 12 bases at J, with 24 bases between. Germline CDR1 and CDR2: MNHEY and SMNVEV (reference sequence). The CDR3 is CASSFHRQGPTMTQFF. The CDR3 nucleotides read TGTGCCAGCAGTTTCCACCGGCAGGGGCCTACAATGACGCAGTTCTTC.

This clonotype has more than one count but fewer than ten. This chain connects TRBV20-1 to TRBJ2-3; 11 bases fit TRBD2. V was pared by 1 base and J by 5 bases, with 5 bases of the junction left unmatched. Germline V lookup: CDR1 DFQATT, CDR2 SNEGSKA (reference sequence). The CDR3 extends over 15 amino acids. The CDR3 bases are TGCAGTGCTAGAGGACTAGCGGGGAGGGGAGATACGCAGTATTTT. It codes for CSARGLAGRGDTQYF.

The V call is TRBV20-1, the J call TRBJ2-1, with D unclear. The V end lost 5 bases, the J end lost 3 bases, and 8 bases lay between the germline ends. CDR3 length: 12 amino acids. Germline CDR1 is DFQATT and CDR2 is SNEGSKA (reference sequence). This CDR3 reads CSASPLYNEQFF. The DNA for the CDR3 is TGCAGTGCTTCCCCTCTCTACAATGAGCAGTTCTTC.

The chain recombines TRBV4-3 with TRBJ2-3; 15 bases line up with TRBD2. In germline, CDR1 is LGHNA, CDR2 YSLEER. The J segment lost 7 bases and the V segment lost 0 bases, leaving 5 bases of the junction unmatched. The CDR3 is made up of 17 amino acids. CDR3 bases: TGCGCCAGCAGCCAAGAGGGACTAGCGGGAGGCGGACATACGCAGTATTTT. It translates to CASSQEGLAGGGHTQYF.